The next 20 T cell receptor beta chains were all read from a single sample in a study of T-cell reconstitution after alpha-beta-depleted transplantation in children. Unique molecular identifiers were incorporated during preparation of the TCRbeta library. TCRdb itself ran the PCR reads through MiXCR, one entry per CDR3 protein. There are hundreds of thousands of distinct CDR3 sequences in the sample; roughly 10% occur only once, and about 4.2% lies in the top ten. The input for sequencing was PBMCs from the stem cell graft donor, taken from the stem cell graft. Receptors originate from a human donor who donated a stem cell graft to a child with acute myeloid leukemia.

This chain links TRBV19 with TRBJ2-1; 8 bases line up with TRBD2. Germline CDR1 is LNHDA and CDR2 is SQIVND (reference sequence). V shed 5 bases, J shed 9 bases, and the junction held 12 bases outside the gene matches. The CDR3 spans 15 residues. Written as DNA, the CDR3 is TGTGCCAGTAGTTTCTTGACTAGCGCCCGAGGTGAGCAGTTCTTC. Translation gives CASSFLTSARGEQFF.

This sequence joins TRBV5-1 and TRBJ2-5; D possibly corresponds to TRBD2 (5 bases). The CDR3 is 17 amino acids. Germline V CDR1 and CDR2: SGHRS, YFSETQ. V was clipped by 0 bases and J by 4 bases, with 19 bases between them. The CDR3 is CASSLDAGRKRRETQYF. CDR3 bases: TGCGCCAGCAGCTTGGACGCTGGGAGAAAGAGACGAGAGACCCAGTACTTC. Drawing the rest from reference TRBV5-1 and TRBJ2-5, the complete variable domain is KAGVTQTPRYLIKTRGQQVTLSCSPISGHRSVSWYQQTPGQGLQFLFEYFSETQRNKGNFPGRFSGRQFSNSRSEMNVSTLELGDSALYLCASSLDAGRKRRETQYFGPGTRLLVL.

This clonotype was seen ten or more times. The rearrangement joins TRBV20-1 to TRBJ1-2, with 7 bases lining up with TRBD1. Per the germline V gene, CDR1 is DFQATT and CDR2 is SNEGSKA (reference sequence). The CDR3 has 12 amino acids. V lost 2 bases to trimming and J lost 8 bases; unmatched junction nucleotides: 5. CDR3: CSARRQGGGYTF. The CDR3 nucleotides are TGCAGTGCTAGAAGACAGGGCGGAGGCTACACCTTC.

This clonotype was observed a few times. The CDR3 reads CASSYFVAGELNTEAFF. For the CDR3, the DNA is TGTGCCAGCAGTTACTTTGTGGCAGGGGAGTTGAACACTGAAGCTTTCTTT. J is TRBJ1-1 and V is TRBV6-5; D is possibly TRBD1 (6 bases). V was clipped by 1 base and J by 0 bases, with 15 bases between them. Looked up from germline, CDR1 is MNHEY and CDR2 is SVGAGI. The CDR3 spans 17 residues.

The CDR3 DNA is TGCAGTGCTAGTCCCCTGACAGCGGGGCCCCAAGAGACCCAGTACTTC. Translated, it gives CSASPLTAGPQETQYF. This chain connects TRBV20-1 to TRBJ2-5; 7 bases are shared with TRBD2. The CDR3 covers 16 residues. Trimming removed 3 bases from V and 1 base from J; junction bases left unmatched: 11. Germline loops: CDR1 DFQATT, CDR2 SNEGSKA (reference sequence).

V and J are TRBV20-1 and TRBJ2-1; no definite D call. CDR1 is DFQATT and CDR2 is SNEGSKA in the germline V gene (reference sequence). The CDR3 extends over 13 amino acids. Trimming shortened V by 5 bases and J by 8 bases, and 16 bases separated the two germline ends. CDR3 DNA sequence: TGCAGTGCTTTGTCTGACCCGGCTGATGAGCAGTTCTTC. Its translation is CSALSDPADEQFF.

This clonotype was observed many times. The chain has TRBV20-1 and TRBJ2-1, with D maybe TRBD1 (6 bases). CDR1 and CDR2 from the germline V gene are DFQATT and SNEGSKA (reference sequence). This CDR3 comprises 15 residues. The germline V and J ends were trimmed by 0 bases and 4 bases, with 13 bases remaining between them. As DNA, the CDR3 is TGCAGTGCTAGAGATTTCAGGGGTGTTTACAATGAGCAGTTCTTC. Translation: CSARDFRGVYNEQFF.

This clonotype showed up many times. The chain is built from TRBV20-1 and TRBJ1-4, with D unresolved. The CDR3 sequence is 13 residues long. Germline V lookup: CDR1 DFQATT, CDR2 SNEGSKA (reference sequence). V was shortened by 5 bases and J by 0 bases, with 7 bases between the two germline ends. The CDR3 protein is CSASGATNEKLFF. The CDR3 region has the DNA TGCAGTGCTTCAGGAGCAACTAATGAAAAACTGTTTTTT.

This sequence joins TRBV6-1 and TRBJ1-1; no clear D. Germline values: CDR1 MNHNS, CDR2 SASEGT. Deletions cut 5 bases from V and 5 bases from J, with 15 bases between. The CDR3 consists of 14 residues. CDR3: CASSTDPGWTEAFF. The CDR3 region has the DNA TGTGCCAGCAGTACAGACCCTGGGTGGACTGAAGCTTTCTTT.

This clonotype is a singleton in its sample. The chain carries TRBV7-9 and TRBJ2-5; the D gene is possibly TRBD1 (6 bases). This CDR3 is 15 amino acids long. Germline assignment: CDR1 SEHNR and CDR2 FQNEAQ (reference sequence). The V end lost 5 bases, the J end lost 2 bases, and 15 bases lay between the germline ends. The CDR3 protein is CASSTGQSSQETQYF. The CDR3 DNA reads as TGTGCCAGCAGCACCGGACAGAGTTCACAAGAGACCCAGTACTTC.

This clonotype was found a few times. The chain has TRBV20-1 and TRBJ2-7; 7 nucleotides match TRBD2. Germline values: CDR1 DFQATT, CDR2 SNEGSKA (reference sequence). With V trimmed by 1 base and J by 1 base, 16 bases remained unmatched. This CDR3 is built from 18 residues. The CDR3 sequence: CSARGEGYYRADSYEQYF. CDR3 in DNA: TGCAGTGCTAGAGGGGAGGGGTATTACCGGGCCGATTCCTACGAGCAGTACTTC.

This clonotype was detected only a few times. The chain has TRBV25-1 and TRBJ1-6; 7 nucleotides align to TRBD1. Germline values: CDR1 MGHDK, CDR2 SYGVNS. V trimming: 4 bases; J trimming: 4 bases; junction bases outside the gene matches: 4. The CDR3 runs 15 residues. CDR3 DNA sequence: TGTGCCAGCAGTGCCATGACAGGGTATAATTCACCCCTCCACTTT. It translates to CASSAMTGYNSPLHF.

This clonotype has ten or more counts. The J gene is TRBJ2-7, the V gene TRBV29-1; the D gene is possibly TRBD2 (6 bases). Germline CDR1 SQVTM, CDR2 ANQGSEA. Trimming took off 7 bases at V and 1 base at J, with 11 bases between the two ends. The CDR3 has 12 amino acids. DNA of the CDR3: TGCAGCGCCCAGGAGGGTTCCTACGAGCAGTACTTC. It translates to CSAQEGSYEQYF.

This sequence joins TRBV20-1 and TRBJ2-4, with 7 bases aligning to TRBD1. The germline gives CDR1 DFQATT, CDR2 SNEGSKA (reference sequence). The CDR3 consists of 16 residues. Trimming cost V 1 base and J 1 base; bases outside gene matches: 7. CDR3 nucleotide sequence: TGCAGTGCTAGAGGACAGGGTTTGTTGGCCAAAAACATTCAGTACTTC. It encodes CSARGQGLLAKNIQYF.

DNA of the CDR3: TGCGCCAGCAGCCTGGGGGGACTTGAAAAGGGTACGCAGTATTTT. This gives the protein CASSLGGLEKGTQYF. The chain uses TRBV5-1 and TRBJ2-3, with a possible D match to TRBD2 (6 bases). Germline CDR1 SGHRS, CDR2 YFSETQ. The CDR3 spans 15 residues. The ends were cut back, 4 bases at V and 8 bases at J, with 20 bases in the middle. Full variable domain (outside the CDR3, taken from reference TRBV5-1 and TRBJ2-3): KAGVTQTPRYLIKTRGQQVTLSCSPISGHRSVSWYQQTPGQGLQFLFEYFSETQRNKGNFPGRFSGRQFSNSRSEMNVSTLELGDSALYLCASSLGGLEKGTQYFGPGTRLTVL.

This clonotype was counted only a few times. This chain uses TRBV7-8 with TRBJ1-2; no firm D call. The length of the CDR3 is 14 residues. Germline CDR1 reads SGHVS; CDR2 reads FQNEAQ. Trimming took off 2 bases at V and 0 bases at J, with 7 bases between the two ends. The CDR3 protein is CASSLSPANYGYTF. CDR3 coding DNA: TGTGCCAGCAGCTTAAGTCCTGCTAACTATGGCTACACCTTC. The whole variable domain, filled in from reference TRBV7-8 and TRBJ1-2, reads GAGVSQSPRYKVAKRGQDVALRCDPISGHVSLFWYQQALGQGPEFLTYFQNEAQLDKSGLPSDRFFAERPEGSVSTLKIQRTQQEDSAVYLCASSLSPANYGYTFGSGTRLTVV.

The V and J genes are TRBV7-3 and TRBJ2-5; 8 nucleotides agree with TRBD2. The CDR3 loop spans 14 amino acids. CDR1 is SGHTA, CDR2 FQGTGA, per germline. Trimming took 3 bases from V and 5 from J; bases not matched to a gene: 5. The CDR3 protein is CASSFRAGAETQYF. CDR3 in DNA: TGTGCCAGCAGCTTTAGAGCGGGAGCGGAGACCCAGTACTTC.

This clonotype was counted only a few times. The CDR3 loop is CASSLGRAGEQYF. The CDR3, as DNA: TGTGCCAGCAGTTTAGGCCGAGCGGGAGAGCAGTACTTC. The V call is TRBV12-3 or TRBV12-4, the J call TRBJ2-7; 7 bases line up with TRBD2. The V gene end was trimmed by 1 base and the J gene end by 7 bases; junction bases not matched to a gene: 4. The CDR3 is made up of 13 amino acids.

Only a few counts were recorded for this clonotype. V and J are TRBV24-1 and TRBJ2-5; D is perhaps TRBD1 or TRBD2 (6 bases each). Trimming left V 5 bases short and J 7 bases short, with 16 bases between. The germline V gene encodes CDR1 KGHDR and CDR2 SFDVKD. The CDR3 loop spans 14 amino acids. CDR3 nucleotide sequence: TGTGCCACCAGTGGGGGAGGACAGAGGGCGACCCAGTACTTC. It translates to CATSGGGQRATQYF.

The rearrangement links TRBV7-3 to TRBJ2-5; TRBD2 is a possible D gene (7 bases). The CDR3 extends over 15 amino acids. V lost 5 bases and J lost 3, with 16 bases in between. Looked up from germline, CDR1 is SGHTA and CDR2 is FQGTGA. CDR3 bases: TGTGCCAGCAGCCCGGGGGGCACCCCCAAAGAGACCCAGTACTTC. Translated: CASSPGGTPKETQYF.